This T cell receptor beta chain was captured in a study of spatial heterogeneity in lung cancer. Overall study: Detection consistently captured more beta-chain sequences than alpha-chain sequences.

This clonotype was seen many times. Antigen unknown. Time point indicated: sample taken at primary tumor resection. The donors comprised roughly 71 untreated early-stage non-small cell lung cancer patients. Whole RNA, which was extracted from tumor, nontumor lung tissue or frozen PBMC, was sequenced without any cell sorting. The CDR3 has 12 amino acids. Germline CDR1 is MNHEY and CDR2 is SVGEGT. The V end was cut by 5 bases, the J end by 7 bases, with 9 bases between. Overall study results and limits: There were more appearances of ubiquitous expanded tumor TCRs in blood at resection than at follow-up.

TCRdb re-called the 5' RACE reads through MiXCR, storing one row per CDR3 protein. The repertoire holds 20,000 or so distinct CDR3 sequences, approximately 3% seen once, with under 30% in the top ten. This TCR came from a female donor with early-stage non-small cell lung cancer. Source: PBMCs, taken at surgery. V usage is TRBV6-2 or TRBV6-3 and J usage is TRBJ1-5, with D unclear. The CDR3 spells CASSLSRQPQHF. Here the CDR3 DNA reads TGTGCCAGCAGTCTTTCAAGGCAGCCCCAGCATTTT.